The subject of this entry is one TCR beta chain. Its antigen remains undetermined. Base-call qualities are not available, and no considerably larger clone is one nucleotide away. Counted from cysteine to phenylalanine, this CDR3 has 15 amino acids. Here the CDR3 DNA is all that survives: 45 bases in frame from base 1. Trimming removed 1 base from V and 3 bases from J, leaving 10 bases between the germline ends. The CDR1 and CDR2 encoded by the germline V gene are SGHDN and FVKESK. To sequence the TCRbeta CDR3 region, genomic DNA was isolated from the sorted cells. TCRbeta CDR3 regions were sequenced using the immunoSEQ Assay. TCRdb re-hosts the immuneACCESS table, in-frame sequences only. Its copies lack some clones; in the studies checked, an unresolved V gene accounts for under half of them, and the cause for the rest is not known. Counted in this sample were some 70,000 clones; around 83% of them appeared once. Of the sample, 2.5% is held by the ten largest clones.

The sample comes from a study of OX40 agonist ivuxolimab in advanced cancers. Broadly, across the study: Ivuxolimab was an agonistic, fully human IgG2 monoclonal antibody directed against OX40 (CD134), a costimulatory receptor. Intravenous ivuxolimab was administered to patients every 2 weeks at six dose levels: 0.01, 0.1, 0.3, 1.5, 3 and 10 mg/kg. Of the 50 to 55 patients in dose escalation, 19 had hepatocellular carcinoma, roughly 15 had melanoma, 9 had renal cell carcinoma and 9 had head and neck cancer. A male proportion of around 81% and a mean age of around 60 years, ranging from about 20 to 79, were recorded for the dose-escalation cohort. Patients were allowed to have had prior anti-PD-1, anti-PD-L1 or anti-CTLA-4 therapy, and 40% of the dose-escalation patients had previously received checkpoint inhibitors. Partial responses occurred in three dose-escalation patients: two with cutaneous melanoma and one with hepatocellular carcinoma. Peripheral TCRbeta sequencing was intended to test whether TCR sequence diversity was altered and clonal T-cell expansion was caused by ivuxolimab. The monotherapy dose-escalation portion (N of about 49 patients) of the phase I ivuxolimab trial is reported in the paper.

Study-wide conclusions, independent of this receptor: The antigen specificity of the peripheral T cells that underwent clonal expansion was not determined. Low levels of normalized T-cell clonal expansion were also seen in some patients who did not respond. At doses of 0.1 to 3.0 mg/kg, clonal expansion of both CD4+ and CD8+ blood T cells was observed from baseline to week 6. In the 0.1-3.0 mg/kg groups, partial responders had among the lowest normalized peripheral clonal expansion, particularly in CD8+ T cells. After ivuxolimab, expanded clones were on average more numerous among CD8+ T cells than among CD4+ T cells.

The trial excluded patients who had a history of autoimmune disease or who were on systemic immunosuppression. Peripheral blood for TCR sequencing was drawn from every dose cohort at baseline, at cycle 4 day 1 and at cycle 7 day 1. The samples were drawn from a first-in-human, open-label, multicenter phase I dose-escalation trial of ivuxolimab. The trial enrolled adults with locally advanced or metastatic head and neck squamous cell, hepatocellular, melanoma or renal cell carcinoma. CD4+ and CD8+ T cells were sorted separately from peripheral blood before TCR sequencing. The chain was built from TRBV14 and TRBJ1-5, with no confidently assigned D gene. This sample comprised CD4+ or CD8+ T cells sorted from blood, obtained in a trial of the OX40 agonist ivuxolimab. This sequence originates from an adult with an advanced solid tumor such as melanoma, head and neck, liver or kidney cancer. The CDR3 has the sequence CASSQAGGPNQPQHF. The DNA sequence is TGTGCCAGCAGCCAAGCAGGAGGGCCCAATCAGCCCCAGCATTTT.